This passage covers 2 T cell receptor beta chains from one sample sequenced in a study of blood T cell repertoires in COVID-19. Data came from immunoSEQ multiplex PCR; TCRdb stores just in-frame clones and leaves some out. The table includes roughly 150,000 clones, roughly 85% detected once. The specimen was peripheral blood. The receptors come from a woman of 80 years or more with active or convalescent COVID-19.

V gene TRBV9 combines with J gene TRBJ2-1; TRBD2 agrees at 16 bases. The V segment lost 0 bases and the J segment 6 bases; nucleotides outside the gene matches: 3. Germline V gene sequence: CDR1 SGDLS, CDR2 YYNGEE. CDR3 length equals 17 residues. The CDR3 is CASSVGGTSGRGNEQFF. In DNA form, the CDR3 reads TGTGCCAGCAGCGTAGGAGGGACTAGCGGGAGGGGCAATGAGCAGTTCTTC.

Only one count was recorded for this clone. The CDR3 bases are TGCGCCAGCAGTGAAACAGGGGGATACACTGAAGCTTTCTTT. Its protein is CASSETGGYTEAFF. The J gene is TRBJ1-1, the V gene TRBV10-2, with TRBD1 matching 8 bases. The germline gives CDR1 WSHSY, CDR2 SAAADI. This CDR3 region has 14 residues. The V segment lost 3 bases and the J segment 3 bases; nucleotides outside the gene matches: 3.